The 24 T cell receptor beta chains presented below share a single source sample, sequenced in a study of blood T cell repertoires in COVID-19. Measured with immunoSEQ multiplex PCR; TCRdb has only the in-frame clones, and not every one. This sample carries 200,000 to 300,000 clones, around four fifths of them seen once, and the ten largest clones take around 4%. Sequences were obtained from peripheral blood. All receptors come from a man aged 55 to 70 with acute or convalescent COVID-19.

This clone appeared a single time. The chain joins TRBV30 to TRBJ2-7; D might be TRBD1 (6 bases). The CDR3 is made up of 14 amino acids. V gave up 0 bases and J gave up 0 bases, with 9 bases separating them. Germline V gives CDR1 GTSNPN, CDR2 SVGIG (reference sequence). CDR3 in DNA: TGTGCCTGGAGTGTACGAGGGGGCTCCTACGAGCAGTACTTC. The encoded protein is CAWSVRGGSYEQYF.

This clone was found a few times. The rearrangement joins TRBV28 to TRBJ1-2; 9 bases match TRBD1. Germline V CDR1 and CDR2: MDHEN, SYDVKM. V lost 6 bases and J lost 4; bases outside the gene matches: 12. The CDR3 has 16 residues. The CDR3 loop is CASSPNRGRASYGYTF. The DNA for the CDR3 is TGTGCCAGCAGCCCCAACAGGGGGCGAGCTTCCTATGGCTACACCTTC.

The chain is built from TRBV9 and TRBJ2-1, with 13 nucleotides matching TRBD2. Germline V gene lookup returns CDR1 SGDLS and CDR2 YYNGEE. The CDR3 loop spans 17 amino acids. With 0 bases clipped from V and 9 bases from J, the junction kept 9 bases outside the gene matches. CDR3 in DNA: TGTGCCAGCAGCGTAGCCCGAACTAGCGGGGGGGCGGGTGAGCAGTTCTTC. This encodes CASSVARTSGGAGEQFF.

The CDR3 protein is CASSLLPGYGYTF. Written as DNA, the CDR3 is TGCGCCAGCAGCTTGCTACCGGGCTATGGCTACACCTTC. The chain couples TRBV5-1 to TRBJ1-2; D gene ambiguous. Between the trimmed V and J ends, which lost 1 base and 4 bases, there was a span of 8 bases. This CDR3 is built from 13 residues. Germline V lookup: CDR1 SGHRS, CDR2 YFSETQ. The full variable domain, rest sourced from reference TRBV5-1 and TRBJ1-2, is KAGVTQTPRYLIKTRGQQVTLSCSPISGHRSVSWYQQTPGQGLQFLFEYFSETQRNKGNFPGRFSGRQFSNSRSEMNVSTLELGDSALYLCASSLLPGYGYTFGSGTRLTVV.

The gene calls are TRBV19 and TRBJ1-2; perhaps TRBD1 as D (5 bases). CDR3 length: 13 residues. The germline CDR1 and CDR2 sequences are LNHDA and SQIVND (reference sequence). Trimming shortened V by 1 base and J by 4 bases, and 7 bases separated the two germline ends. CDR3 sequence reads: CASSIAGPYGYTF. The CDR3 region has the DNA TGTGCCAGTAGTATAGCAGGGCCCTATGGCTACACCTTC. Drawing the rest from reference TRBV19 and TRBJ1-2, the complete variable domain is DGGITQSPKYLFRKEGQNVTLSCEQNLNHDAMYWYRQDPGQGLRLIYYSQIVNDFQKGDIAEGYSVSREKKESFPLTVTSAQKNPTAFYLCASSIAGPYGYTFGSGTRLTVV.

The chain combines TRBV11-2 with TRBJ2-1; D gene uncertain. The germline V gene has CDR1 SGHAT and CDR2 FQNNGV. Between the trimmed V and J ends, which lost 5 bases and 4 bases, there was a span of 18 bases. CDR3 length: 16 amino acids. For the CDR3, the DNA is TGTGCCAGCAGCCCTGAGGTGGCTCCCTTTTACAATGAGCAGTTCTTC. It translates to CASSPEVAPFYNEQFF.

The chain uses TRBV4-1 and TRBJ1-2; 8 nucleotides match TRBD1. The germline V gene has CDR1 MGHRA and CDR2 YSYEKL. V trimming: 3 bases; J trimming: 8 bases; junction bases outside the gene matches: 8. CDR3 length: 14 amino acids. This CDR3 reads CASSHLRGPNGYTF. The DNA of the CDR3 is TGCGCCAGCAGCCACCTCAGGGGGCCTAACGGCTACACCTTC.

This clone was observed a few times. The chain employs TRBV10-3 and TRBJ1-1, with D tentatively TRBD1 (6 bases). V lost 5 bases to trimming and J lost 4 bases, with 8 bases between them. The CDR3 consists of 12 residues. Germline V gene lookup returns CDR1 ENHRY and CDR2 SYGVKD. The CDR3 DNA is TGTGCCATCAGTCGAGGGGGCACTGAAGCTTTCTTT. Amino acids: CAISRGGTEAFF.

V is TRBV18 and J is TRBJ1-2; unclear D gene. Germline V lookup: CDR1 KGHSH, CDR2 LQKENI. The CDR3 is 14 residues long. Deletions cut 0 bases from V and 6 bases from J, with 11 bases between. CDR3 protein: CASSPPNREHGYTF. The CDR3 region has the DNA TGTGCCAGCTCACCACCAAACCGGGAGCATGGCTACACCTTC.

This chain joins TRBV18 and TRBJ2-3; 10 bases align to TRBD2. V lost 1 base, J lost 2 bases, and 3 bases stayed unmatched. Germline CDR1 reads KGHSH; CDR2 reads LQKENI. CDR3 length: 16 amino acids. This chain's CDR3 is CASSPQRGGNTDTQYF. CDR3 nucleotide sequence: TGTGCCAGCTCACCACAGCGGGGGGGCAACACAGATACGCAGTATTTT.

The chain uses TRBV7-9 and TRBJ2-1, with 7 bases lining up with TRBD2. CDR3 length equals 15 residues. Losses at the gene ends were 5 bases for V and 4 bases for J; bases not matched to a gene: 8. The germline V gene has CDR1 SEHNR and CDR2 FQNEAQ (reference sequence). CDR3 sequence: CASSPQGAGYNEQFF. The CDR3, as DNA: TGTGCCAGCAGCCCCCAGGGAGCGGGGTACAATGAGCAGTTCTTC.

This chain connects TRBV5-1 to TRBJ1-2; no firm D call. The V end was cut by 4 bases, the J end by 5 bases, with 15 bases between. The germline CDR1 and CDR2 sequences are SGHRS and YFSETQ. The CDR3 covers 14 residues. This chain's CDR3 is CASSLDTSTYGYTF. In DNA form, the CDR3 reads TGCGCCAGCAGCCTCGACACTTCAACGTATGGCTACACCTTC.

The chain recombines TRBV30 with TRBJ2-3; possible D gene TRBD2, 6 bases. Trimming left V 3 bases short and J 0 bases short, with 16 bases between. The germline CDR1 and CDR2 sequences are GTSNPN and SVGIG (reference sequence). The CDR3 spans 16 residues. The CDR3 region is CAWRGGWGESTDTQYF. The CDR3 region has the DNA TGTGCCTGGAGGGGGGGTTGGGGCGAGAGCACAGATACGCAGTATTTT.

This chain links TRBV28 with TRBJ2-7; 16 bases line up with TRBD2. CDR1 and CDR2 (germline): MDHEN, SYDVKM. The CDR3 has 17 amino acids. V trimming: 4 bases; J trimming: 3 bases; junction bases outside the gene matches: 6. The CDR3 DNA reads TGTGCCAGCAGTTCCACCGGGACTAGCGGGAGGGGCTACGAGCAGTACTTC. It is translated as CASSSTGTSGRGYEQYF.

The chain joins TRBV5-1 to TRBJ2-3; 8 bases align to TRBD2. This CDR3 comprises 18 residues. The germline V gene has CDR1 SGHRS and CDR2 YFSETQ. Trimming took 2 bases from V and 5 from J; bases not matched to a gene: 16. CDR3 sequence: CASSFTASGLPGRDTQYF. DNA of the CDR3: TGCGCCAGCAGCTTTACGGCTAGCGGGCTTCCGGGACGAGATACGCAGTATTTT.

The V call is TRBV6-5, the J call TRBJ2-3, with 11 positions matching TRBD2. The CDR3 is made up of 15 amino acids. Per the germline V gene, CDR1 is MNHEY and CDR2 is SVGAGI. The V and J ends lost 4 bases and 5 bases, in that order; junction bases with no gene match: 5. CDR3 protein: CASSLAGGPKDTQYF. In DNA form, the CDR3 reads TGTGCCAGCAGTTTAGCGGGAGGGCCTAAAGATACGCAGTATTTT.

The genes are TRBV11-3 and TRBJ1-1; D is ambiguous. Germline values: CDR1 SGHNT, CDR2 YENEEA. Trimming removed 7 bases at V and 1 base at J, with 10 bases between. This CDR3 spans 13 amino acids. CDR3 coding DNA: TGTGCCAGCATCGGCCGGGAGAACACTGAAGCTTTCTTT. It specifies CASIGRENTEAFF.

V gene TRBV27 combines with J gene TRBJ2-7, with D unclear. The germline CDR1 and CDR2 sequences are MNHEY and SMNVEV (reference sequence). This CDR3 is 14 amino acids long. With 5 bases removed from V and 7 bases from J, the gap between germline ends came to 18 bases. The CDR3 DNA follows: TGTGCCAGCAGTCCAGCCATTGACGGCAGGGAGCAGTACTTC. It is translated as CASSPAIDGREQYF.

In its sample, this clone was seen once. This specimen includes other DNA sequences encoding the same CDR3. The chain recombines TRBV7-6 with TRBJ1-4, with 7 positions matching TRBD1. The CDR3 is 14 residues long. J was trimmed by 3 bases and V by 5 bases; bases with no gene match: 3. The V gene's germline CDR1 is SGHVS and CDR2 FNYEAQ. DNA for the CDR3: TGTGCCAGCAGCCGAGACAGGGCTAATGAAAAACTGTTTTTT. Translated, it gives CASSRDRANEKLFF.

The rearrangement uses TRBV7-9 and TRBJ2-7, with a weak D call TRBD1 (5 bases). Germline lookup yields CDR1 SEHNR and CDR2 FQNEAQ (reference sequence). This CDR3 is built from 13 residues. The V end lost 5 bases, the J end lost 7 bases, and 15 bases lay between the germline ends. The CDR3 nucleotides read TGTGCCAGCAGCCCAGGCCAGGGTGGTGAGCAGTACTTC. This translates into CASSPGQGGEQYF.

The chain carries TRBV29-1 and TRBJ1-2; tentative D call: TRBD1 (6 bases). Trimming pared 7 bases from V and 3 bases from J, leaving 15 bases between. Per the germline V gene, CDR1 is SQVTM and CDR2 is ANQGSEA. This CDR3 region has 13 residues. The CDR3 coding sequence is TGCAGCGCCGCCAGGGGCGCCGACTATGGCTACACCTTC. Its translation: CSAARGADYGYTF.

The chain employs TRBV12-3 or TRBV12-4 and TRBJ1-3; D remains ambiguous. V was cut by 3 bases and J by 10 bases, with 13 bases left in between. This CDR3 is built from 13 residues. The CDR3 protein is CASSFEGGRTIYF. The CDR3 DNA follows: TGTGCCAGCAGTTTCGAGGGAGGTAGGACCATATATTTT.

V usage is TRBV7-8 and J usage is TRBJ2-2; the D is unclear. With 9 bases removed from V and 4 bases from J, the gap between germline ends came to 18 bases. CDR3 length equals 15 residues. Germline V lookup: CDR1 SGHVS, CDR2 FQNEAQ. The CDR3 is CASDWPRVGTGELFF. CDR3 in DNA: TGTGCCAGTGACTGGCCCCGGGTGGGCACCGGGGAGCTGTTTTTT.

The rearrangement links TRBV11-3 to TRBJ2-3; D gene uncertain. Trimming pared 5 bases from V and 1 base from J, leaving 7 bases between. Looked up from germline, CDR1 is SGHNT and CDR2 is YENEEA. The CDR3 length is 13 residues. CDR3 region: CASSPSGTDTQYF. Here the CDR3 DNA reads TGTGCCAGCAGCCCGTCGGGCACAGATACGCAGTATTTT.